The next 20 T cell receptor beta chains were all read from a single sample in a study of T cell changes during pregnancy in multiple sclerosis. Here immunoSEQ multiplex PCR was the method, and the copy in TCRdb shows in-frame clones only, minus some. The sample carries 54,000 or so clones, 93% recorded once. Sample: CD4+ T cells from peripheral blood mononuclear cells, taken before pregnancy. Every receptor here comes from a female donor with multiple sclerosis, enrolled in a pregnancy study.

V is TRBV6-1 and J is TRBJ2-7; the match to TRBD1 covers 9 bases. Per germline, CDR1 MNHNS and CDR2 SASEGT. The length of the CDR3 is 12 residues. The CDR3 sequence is CASSDVGTGFSV. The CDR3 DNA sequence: TGTGCCAGCAGTGACGTGGGGACAGGGTTTTCTGTC.

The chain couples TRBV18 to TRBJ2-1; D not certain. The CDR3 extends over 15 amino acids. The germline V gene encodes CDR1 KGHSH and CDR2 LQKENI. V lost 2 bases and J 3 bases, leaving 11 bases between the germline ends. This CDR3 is CASSPATGYYNEQFF. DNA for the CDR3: TGTGCCAGCTCACCAGCGACTGGCTACTACAATGAGCAGTTCTTC.

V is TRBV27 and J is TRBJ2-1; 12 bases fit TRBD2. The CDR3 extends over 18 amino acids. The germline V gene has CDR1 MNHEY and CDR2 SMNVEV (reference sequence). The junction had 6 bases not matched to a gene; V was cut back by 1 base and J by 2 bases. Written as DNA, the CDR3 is TGTGCCAGCAGTTTATTTCTAGCGGGAGGGAGCGCCTACAATGAGCAGTTCTTC. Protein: CASSLFLAGGSAYNEQFF.

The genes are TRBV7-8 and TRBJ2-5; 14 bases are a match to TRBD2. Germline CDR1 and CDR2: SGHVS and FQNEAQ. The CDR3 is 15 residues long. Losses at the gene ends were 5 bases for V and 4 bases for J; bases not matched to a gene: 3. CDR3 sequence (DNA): TGTGCCAGCAGCCCCGGGACTAGCGGGAGAGAGACCCAGTACTTC. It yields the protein CASSPGTSGRETQYF.

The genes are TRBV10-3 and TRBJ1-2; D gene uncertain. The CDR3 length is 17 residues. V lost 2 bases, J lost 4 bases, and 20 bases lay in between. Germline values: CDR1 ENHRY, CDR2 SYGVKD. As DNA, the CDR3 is TGTGCCATCAGTGAGAGAGAGCTACCCACCCTTCGCTATGGCTACACCTTC. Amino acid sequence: CAISERELPTLRYGYTF.

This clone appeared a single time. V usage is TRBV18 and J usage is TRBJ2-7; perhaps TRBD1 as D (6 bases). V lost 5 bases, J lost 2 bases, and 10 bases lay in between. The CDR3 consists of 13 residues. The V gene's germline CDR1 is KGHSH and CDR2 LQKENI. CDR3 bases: TGTGCCAGCTCATTTGGACAGCCCTACGAGCAGTACTTC. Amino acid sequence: CASSFGQPYEQYF. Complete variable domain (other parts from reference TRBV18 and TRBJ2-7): NAGVMQNPRHLVRRRGQEARLRCSPMKGHSHVYWYRQLPEEGLKFMVYLQKENIIDESGMPKERFSAEFPKEGPSILRIQQVVRGDSAAYFCASSFGQPYEQYFGPGTRLTVT.

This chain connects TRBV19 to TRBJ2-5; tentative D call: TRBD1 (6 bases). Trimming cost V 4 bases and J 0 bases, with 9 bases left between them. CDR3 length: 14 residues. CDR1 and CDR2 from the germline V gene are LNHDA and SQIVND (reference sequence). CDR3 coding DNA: TGTGCCAGTAGTACGACAGGATACCAAGAGACCCAGTACTTC. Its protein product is CASSTTGYQETQYF.

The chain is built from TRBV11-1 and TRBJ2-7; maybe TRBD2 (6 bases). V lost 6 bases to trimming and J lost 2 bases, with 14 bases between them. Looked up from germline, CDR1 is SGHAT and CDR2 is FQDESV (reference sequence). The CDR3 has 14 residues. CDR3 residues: CASRAMGLPYEQYF. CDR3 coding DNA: TGTGCCAGCAGGGCGATGGGACTTCCCTACGAGCAGTACTTC.

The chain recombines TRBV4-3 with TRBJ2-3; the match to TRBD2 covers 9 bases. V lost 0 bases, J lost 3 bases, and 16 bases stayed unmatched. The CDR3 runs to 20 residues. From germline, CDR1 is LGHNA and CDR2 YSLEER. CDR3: CASSQDSSLAGWGVTDTQYF. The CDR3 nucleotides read TGCGCCAGCAGCCAAGATTCGAGTCTAGCGGGGTGGGGGGTAACAGATACGCAGTATTTT.

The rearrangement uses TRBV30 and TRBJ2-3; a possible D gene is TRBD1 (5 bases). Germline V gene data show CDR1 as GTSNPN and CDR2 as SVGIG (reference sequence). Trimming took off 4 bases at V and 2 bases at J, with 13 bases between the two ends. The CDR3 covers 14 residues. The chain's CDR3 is CAWTGKKYTDTQYF. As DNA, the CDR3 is TGTGCCTGGACAGGGAAGAAGTACACAGATACGCAGTATTTT. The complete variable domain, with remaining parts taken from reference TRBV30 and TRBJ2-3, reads SQTIHQWPATLVQPVGSPLSLECTVEGTSNPNLYWYRQAAGRGLQLLFYSVGIGQISSEVPQNLSASRPQDRQFILSSKKLLLSDSGFYLCAWTGKKYTDTQYFGPGTRLTVL.

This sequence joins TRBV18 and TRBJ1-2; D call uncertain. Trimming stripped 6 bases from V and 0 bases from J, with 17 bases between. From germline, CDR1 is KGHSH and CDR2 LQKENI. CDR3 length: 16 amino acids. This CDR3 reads CASSLDASPSNYGYTF. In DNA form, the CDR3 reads TGTGCCAGCTCTCTTGATGCCAGTCCTTCTAACTATGGCTACACCTTC.

The CDR3 region is CASSPTRSYNEQFF. The DNA for the CDR3 is TGTGCCAGCAGCCCTACTAGATCCTACAATGAGCAGTTCTTC. The chain carries TRBV7-2 and TRBJ2-1; a weak D match, TRBD2 (5 bases). Germline CDR1 reads SGHTA; CDR2 reads FQGNSA. Trimming pared 5 bases from V and 1 base from J, leaving 9 bases between. This CDR3 has 14 amino acids.

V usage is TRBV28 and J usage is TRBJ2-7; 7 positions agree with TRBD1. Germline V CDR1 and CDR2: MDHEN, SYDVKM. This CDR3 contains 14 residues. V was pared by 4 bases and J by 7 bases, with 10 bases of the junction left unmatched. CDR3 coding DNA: TGTGCCAGCAGTTCGAAAGGCAGGGGGTATGAGCAGTACTTC. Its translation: CASSSKGRGYEQYF.

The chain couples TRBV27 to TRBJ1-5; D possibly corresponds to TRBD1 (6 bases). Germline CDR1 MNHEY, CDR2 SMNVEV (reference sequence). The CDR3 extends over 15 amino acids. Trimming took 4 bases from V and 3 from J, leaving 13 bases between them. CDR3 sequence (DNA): TGTGCCAGCAGTTCTGATTACAGGGACAATCAGCCCCAGCATTTT. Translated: CASSSDYRDNQPQHF.

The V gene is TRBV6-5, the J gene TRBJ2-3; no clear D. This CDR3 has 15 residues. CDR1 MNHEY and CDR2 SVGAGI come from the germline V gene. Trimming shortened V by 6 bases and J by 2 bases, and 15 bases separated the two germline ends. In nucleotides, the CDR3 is TGTGCCAGCAGCCCCGACTTTGCTGACACAGATACGCAGTATTTT. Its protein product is CASSPDFADTDTQYF.

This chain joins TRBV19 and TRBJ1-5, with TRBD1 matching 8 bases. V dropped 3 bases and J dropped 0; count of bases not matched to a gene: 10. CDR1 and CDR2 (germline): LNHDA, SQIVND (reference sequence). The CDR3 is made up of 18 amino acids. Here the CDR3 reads CASSIWGTGPYSNQPQHF. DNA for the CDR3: TGTGCCAGTAGTATCTGGGGGACAGGCCCTTATAGCAATCAGCCCCAGCATTTT.

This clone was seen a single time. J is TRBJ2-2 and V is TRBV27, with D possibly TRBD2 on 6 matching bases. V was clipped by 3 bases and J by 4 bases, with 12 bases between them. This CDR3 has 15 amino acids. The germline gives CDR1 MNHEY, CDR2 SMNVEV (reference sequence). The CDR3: CASSFWTMGTGELFF. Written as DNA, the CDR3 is TGTGCCAGCAGTTTTTGGACTATGGGCACCGGGGAGCTGTTTTTT.

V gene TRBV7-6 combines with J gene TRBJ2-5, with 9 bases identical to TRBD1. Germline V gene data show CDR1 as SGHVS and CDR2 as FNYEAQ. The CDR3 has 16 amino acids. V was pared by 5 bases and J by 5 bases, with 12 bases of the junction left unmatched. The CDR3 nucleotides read TGTGCCAGCAGCCTCTCCTGGGGACAGGGTCAGGAGACCCAGTACTTC. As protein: CASSLSWGQGQETQYF. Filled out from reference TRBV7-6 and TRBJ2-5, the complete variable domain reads GAGVSQSPRYKVTKRGQDVALRCDPISGHVSLYWYRQALGQGPEFLTYFNYEAQQDKSGLPNDRFSAERPEGSISTLTIQRTEQRDSAMYRCASSLSWGQGQETQYFGPGTRLLVL.

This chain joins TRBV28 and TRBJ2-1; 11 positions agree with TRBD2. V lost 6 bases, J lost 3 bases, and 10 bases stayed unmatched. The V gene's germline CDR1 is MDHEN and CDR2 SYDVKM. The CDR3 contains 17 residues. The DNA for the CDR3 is TGTGCCAGCAGCTCTCATCTGACTAGCGGGAACTACAATGAGCAGTTCTTC. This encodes CASSSHLTSGNYNEQFF.

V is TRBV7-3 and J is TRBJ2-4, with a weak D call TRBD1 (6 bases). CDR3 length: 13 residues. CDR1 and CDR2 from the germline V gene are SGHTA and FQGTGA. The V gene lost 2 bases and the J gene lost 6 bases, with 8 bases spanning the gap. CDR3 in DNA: TGTGCCAGCAGCTTAGGACAGACAAACATTCAGTACTTC. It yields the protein CASSLGQTNIQYF.